This TCR beta chain comes out of a study of CD8 T cells in ankylosing spondylitis. TCRdb used MiXCR to reprocess the 5' RACE reads, holding one entry per CDR3 protein. Of about 150,000 distinct CDR3 sequences in the sample, around a third were seen once. The V end was cut by 5 bases, the J end by 5 bases, with 15 bases between. Germline V CDR1 and CDR2: PRHDT, FYEKMQ (reference sequence). The CDR3 consists of 14 residues. Study-wide findings and caveats: Earlier authors reported some of these motif variants in reactive arthritis synovial fluid and blood.

Only a few counts were recorded for this clonotype. Its specificity is not known. Sequenced: synovial fluid, either unsorted or a sorted T cell fraction (not recorded which). The TCR originated in a male donor with ankylosing spondylitis. The chain joins TRBV13 to TRBJ1-2, with D perhaps TRBD1 (6 bases). The CDR3 sequence is CASSALVQGYGYTF. The CDR3 DNA reads TGTGCCAGCAGCGCCCTGGTGCAGGGGTATGGCTACACCTTC. Using reference TRBV13 and TRBJ1-2 for the parts outside the CDR3, the full variable domain is AAGVIQSPRHLIKEKRETATLKCYPIPRHDTVYWYQQGPGQDPQFLISFYEKMQSDKGSIPDRFSAQQFSDYHSELNMSSLELGDSALYFCASSALVQGYGYTFGSGTRLTVV.